This T cell receptor (beta chain) originates from a study of vaccination effects on CD4 cells after COVID-19. To note about this clone: Its target is not known.

Germline V gene sequence: CDR1 MNHNS, CDR2 SASEGT. The V gene lost 2 bases and the J gene lost 5 bases, with 9 bases spanning the gap. CDR3 length: 13 amino acids. Points from the study as a whole: Few convalescent patients and no early post-infection timepoints were included in the study. Cross-reactivity toward common cold coronaviruses was confined to only 1 of 255 vaccine-induced clones in healthy vaccinees.

Ahead of sequencing, the ViraFEST assay grew antigen-specific CD4+ T cells using viral peptide pools. Isolating CD4+ T cells followed approximately 10 days of culture. The vaccine recipients had no prior SARS-CoV-2 infection, with negative nucleocapsid antibodies. This table comes from immunoSEQ multiplex PCR, and its TCRdb copy is limited to in-frame clones, with some not included. The table records roughly 41,000 clones, about three fifths of them present only once. The receptor comes from a human donor who received a COVID-19 vaccine. Sequences were derived from CD4+ T cells from PBMCs cultured with HCoV-OC43 spike peptides, sampled before COVID-19 vaccination. Noted subset: HCoV-OC43 spike overlapping peptide pool stimulation. V is TRBV6-1 and J is TRBJ2-5, with D hard to call. The CDR3: CASSESYVETQYF. In DNA, the CDR3 is TGTGCCAGCAGTGAAAGTTACGTGGAGACCCAGTACTTC.